This T cell receptor (beta chain) derives from a study of blood T cell repertoires in COVID-19 (TCRdb year 2020). In terms of the full investigation: Samples from collaborators originated in the United States, Italy and Spain and spanned both the acute and convalescent phases of COVID-19. The repertoires were made available in a free public database intended to serve as a resource for research on the immune response to SARS-CoV-2. Deeply sampled blood TCRbeta repertoires from subjects exposed to, actively infected with, or recovered from COVID-19 were included in the dataset. The prospective study material was composed of cDNA or gDNA derived from T cells, B-cell-depleted T cells, or PBMCs. Where HLA class I and class II types were available, the types were taken from metadata supplied by the sample provider, not from assay-based typing. Nearly every sample came with metadata listing a de-identified subject ID, COVID-19 status, age in years and sex. Samples came from the ongoing ImmuneRACE study (first 160 participants) plus 1,254 subjects from 6 global collaborators. Study-wide conclusions, independent of this receptor: How much clinical and demographic metadata was included differed by source and by participant, and the metadata was provided uncurated.

On this clone itself: Its antigen remains unidentified. The record has no base qualities; no much larger clone is one base away.

Per the germline V gene (reference sequence), SGHKS is the CDR1 and YYEKEE is the CDR2. V has 4 bases trimmed and J has 6 bases trimmed; junction bases matching no gene number 3. Including the terminal cysteine and phenylalanine, the CDR3 comprises 14 residues. Of the read, only the CDR3 DNA is kept; its 42 bases are in frame from base 1. TCRbeta CDR3 regions were amplified from genomic DNA by means of the immunoSEQ Assay, a bias-controlled multiplex PCR. Per the original workflow: The number of nucleated cells in each sample was estimated from the amplification of reference gene primers within the assay. To quantify the absolute abundance of each unique TCRbeta CDR3 rearrangement, sequence reads were collapsed and filtered. Productive Simpson clonality was computed per sample as the square root of Simpson's diversity index over productive rearrangements. As stored in TCRdb, this immuneACCESS dataset retains in-frame rearrangements with V and J assigned. A fraction of the clones does not appear; measured against another copy, unresolved V genes explain less than half of the discrepancy, and the remainder lacks a known reason. From that table come the V and J calls and clone size; the DNA was used to work out D and trimming. In this sample the table shows under 250,000 clones, more than 75% of which occur a single time. Approximately 10% of the sample is held by the ten biggest clonotypes.

In Seattle, one collaborating source enrolled patients while the infection was active and tracked those patients longitudinally over the course of disease. Each collaborating institution followed its own protocols to collect whole blood in K2EDTA tubes. For TCRbeta analysis, collaborators shipped samples in one of three forms: frozen whole blood, isolated PBMCs, or DNA extracted from either of those sample types. This TCR derives from a man aged 45 to 65 with COVID-19, enrolled during active disease. Recombination joined TRBV5-5 with TRBJ2-3; 12 central bases correspond to TRBD2. Input material: peripheral blood. CDR3 loop: CASSTGTSGDTQYF. In nucleotides, the sequence is TGTGCCAGCAGCACCGGGACTAGCGGGGATACGCAGTATTTT.